This T cell receptor (beta chain) was retrieved from a study of T cell repertoires in cytomegalovirus infection. Study overall: Matching HLA type and CMV infection were both indicated by public TCR beta signatures.

The table lists this clonotype with a few counts. As yet, its antigen is unknown. MiXCR, applied by TCRdb to the reads, yields one record per CDR3 protein. The data contain fewer than 200,000 distinct CDR3 sequences, roughly an eighth of them singletons. Study conclusions and caveats: CMV carriers with the relevant HLA were identified by cumulative public TCR beta family frequency. It was HLA-C-restricted CMV-specific TCR beta clonotypes that dominated the response ex vivo.

The length of the CDR3 is 12 residues. Trimming left V 3 bases short and J 6 bases short, with 8 bases between. The rearrangement joins TRBV12-3 or TRBV12-4 to TRBJ1-2; no reliable D call. Sequencing was performed on PBMCs. The clonotype originates from a human donor in good health (CMV status not recorded). Some clones in this sample may be carry-over from other donors' samples. This chain's CDR3 is CASSFSADGYTF. In DNA, the CDR3 is TGTGCCAGCAGTTTCTCTGCGGATGGCTACACCTTC.